A single sample gave rise to the 8 T cell receptor beta chains below, sequenced in a study of cytotoxic CD8 clonotypes in ibrutinib-treated CLL. Profiled with immunoSEQ multiplex PCR; TCRdb holds only in-frame clones, not every one. Among 140,000 to 150,000 clones listed, 76% were seen once. Specimen: PBMCs, collected after 24 months of ibrutinib treatment. These receptors were taken from a human donor with chronic lymphocytic leukemia.

This clone was detected once. The genes are TRBV10-3 and TRBJ2-2, with 7 bases fitting TRBD1. CDR1 and CDR2 from the germline V gene are ENHRY and SYGVKD. J was trimmed by 3 bases and V by 6 bases; bases with no gene match: 4. This CDR3 spans 14 amino acids. The CDR3 region is CAIRPQGDTGELFF. The CDR3 bases are TGTGCCATCAGACCGCAGGGGGACACCGGGGAGCTGTTTTTT.

The V call is TRBV10-3, the J call TRBJ2-5; the match to TRBD2 covers 11 bases. Germline-derived CDR1 and CDR2 are ENHRY and SYGVKD. CDR3 length equals 15 residues. V gave up 10 bases and J gave up 2 bases; unmatched junction bases: 9. CDR3 protein: CATKYLAGGQETQYF. CDR3 nucleotides: TGTGCCACGAAATACTTAGCGGGGGGGCAAGAGACCCAGTACTTC.

The V and J genes are TRBV5-6 and TRBJ2-7, with a weak D call TRBD1 (6 bases). The CDR3 runs to 13 residues. From germline, CDR1 is SGHDT and CDR2 YYEEEE. Deletions cut 3 bases from V and 2 bases from J, with 9 bases between. The CDR3 coding sequence is TGTGCCAGCAGCTCAGGGGTTACCTACGAGCAGTACTTC. Translation: CASSSGVTYEQYF.

Only one count was recorded for this clone. This rearrangement joins TRBV6-5 to TRBJ2-7, with D perhaps TRBD1 (6 bases). From germline, CDR1 is MNHEY and CDR2 SVGAGI. Trimming shortened V by 6 bases and J by 3 bases, and 12 bases separated the two germline ends. The CDR3 sequence is 13 residues long. As DNA, the CDR3 is TGTGCCAGCAGGCCCGGGACACACTACGAGCAGTACTTC. Amino acid sequence: CASRPGTHYEQYF.

The V and J genes are TRBV9 and TRBJ1-4; 9 positions agree with TRBD1. The CDR3 is 16 residues long. V shed 4 bases, J shed 13 bases, and the junction held 17 bases outside the gene matches. CDR1 and CDR2 from the germline V gene are SGDLS and YYNGEE. The CDR3 reads CASSSPVTGGGNGLFF. CDR3 DNA sequence: TGTGCCAGCAGCTCCCCGGTGACAGGGGGTGGGAATGGACTGTTTTTT.

V and J are TRBV5-8 and TRBJ1-3, with D unresolved. V lost 5 bases and J 7 bases, leaving 13 bases between the germline ends. CDR1 SGHTS and CDR2 YDEGEE come from the germline V gene. The CDR3 length is 13 residues. The CDR3 bases are TGTGCCAGCAGTAGGCGGGGAAGGAACACCATATATTTT. Translating gives CASSRRGRNTIYF.

This chain joins TRBV2 and TRBJ2-3, with TRBD2 matching over 8 bases. In germline, CDR1 is SNHLY, CDR2 FYNNEI. V was clipped by 7 bases and J by 0 bases; unmatched bases: 3. The CDR3 has 14 residues. CDR3 region: CASKLAESTDTQYF. DNA for the CDR3: TGTGCCAGCAAACTAGCGGAGAGCACAGATACGCAGTATTTT. The entire variable domain, with the rest obtained from reference TRBV2 and TRBJ2-3, is as follows: EPEVTQTPSHQVTQMGQEVILRCVPISNHLYFYWYRQILGQKVEFLVSFYNNEISEKSEIFDDQFSVERPDGSNFTLKIRSTKLEDSAMYFCASKLAESTDTQYFGPGTRLTVL.

The gene calls are TRBV7-8 and TRBJ1-1; D call uncertain. Deletions cut 1 base from V and 4 bases from J, with 7 bases between. Germline V gene lookup returns CDR1 SGHVS and CDR2 FQNEAQ. The CDR3 covers 13 residues. Here the CDR3 reads CASSLGRVTEAFF. The CDR3 region has the DNA TGTGCCAGCAGCTTAGGCCGTGTCACTGAAGCTTTCTTT.